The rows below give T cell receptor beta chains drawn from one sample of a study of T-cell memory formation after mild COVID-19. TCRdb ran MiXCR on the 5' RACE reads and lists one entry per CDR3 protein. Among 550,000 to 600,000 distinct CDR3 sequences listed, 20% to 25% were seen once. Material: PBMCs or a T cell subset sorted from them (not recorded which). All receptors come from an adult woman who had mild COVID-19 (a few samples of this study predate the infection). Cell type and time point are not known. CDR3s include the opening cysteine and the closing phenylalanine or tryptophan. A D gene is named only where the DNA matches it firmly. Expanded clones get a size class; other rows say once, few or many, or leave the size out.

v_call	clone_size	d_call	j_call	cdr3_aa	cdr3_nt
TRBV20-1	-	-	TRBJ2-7	CSAKPSGYSRLLSAYEQYF	TGCAGTGCCAAACCCTCTGGCTACAGTCGATTACTATCGGCTTACGAGCAGTACTTC
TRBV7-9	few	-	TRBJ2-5	CASSLDAGANGETQYF	TGTGCCAGCAGCTTAGACGCCGGGGCGAACGGAGAGACCCAGTACTTC
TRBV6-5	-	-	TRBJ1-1	CASIQRGSGEEAFF	TGTGCCAGCATCCAAAGAGGGTCGGGAGAGGAAGCTTTCTTT
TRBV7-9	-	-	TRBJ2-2	CASSPTTVTGELFF	TGTGCCAGCAGCCCCACGACGGTAACCGGGGAGCTGTTTTTT
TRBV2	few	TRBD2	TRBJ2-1	CASCVRGAAYNEQFF	TGTGCCAGCTGCGTGCGGGGGGCCGCCTACAATGAGCAGTTCTTC
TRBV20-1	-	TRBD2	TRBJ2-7	CSARDEAGVYEQYF	TGCAGTGCTAGAGATGAAGCGGGAGTGTACGAGCAGTACTTC
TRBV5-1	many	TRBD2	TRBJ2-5	CASWRGLLAGEETQYF	TGCGCCAGCTGGAGGGGGCTCCTAGCGGGGGAGGAGACCCAGTACTTC
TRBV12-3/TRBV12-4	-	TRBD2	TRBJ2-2	CASSLNGLESGELFF	TGTGCCAGCAGTTTAAACGGACTAGAGTCCGGGGAGCTGTTTTTT
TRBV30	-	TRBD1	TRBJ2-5	CAWGDSGFIQETQYF	TGTGCCTGGGGGGACAGCGGTTTTATCCAAGAGACCCAGTACTTC
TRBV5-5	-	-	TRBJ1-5	CASSLVLAEYSNQPQHF	TGTGCCAGCAGCTTGGTATTGGCAGAATATAGCAATCAGCCCCAGCATTTT
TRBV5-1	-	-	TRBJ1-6	CASSSSDSVSSYNSPLHF	TGCGCCAGCAGCTCCTCGGACAGCGTGAGCTCCTATAATTCACCCCTCCACTTT
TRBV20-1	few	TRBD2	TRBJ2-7	CSARDRLAGEYEQYF	TGCAGTGCTAGAGATCGGCTAGCGGGAGAGTACGAGCAGTACTTC
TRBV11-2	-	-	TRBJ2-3	CASSSIRVSPDTQYF	TGTGCCAGCAGCTCAATCAGGGTATCGCCAGATACGCAGTATTTT
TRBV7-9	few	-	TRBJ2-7	CASSWGAPHEQYF	TGTGCCAGCAGCTGGGGGGCGCCCCACGAGCAGTACTTC
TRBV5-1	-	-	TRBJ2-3	CASSSSPRDNTDTQYF	TGCGCCAGCAGCTCGAGCCCCCGGGACAACACAGATACGCAGTATTTT
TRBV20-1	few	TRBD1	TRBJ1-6	CSVPDRESSPLHF	TGCAGTGTCCCGGACAGGGAAAGCTCACCCCTCCACTTT
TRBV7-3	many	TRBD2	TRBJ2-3	CASSTTSGGTTDTQYF	TGTGCCAGCAGCACCACTAGCGGGGGGACCACAGATACGCAGTATTTT
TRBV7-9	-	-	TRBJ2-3	CASSQAGADTQYF	TGTGCCAGCAGCCAAGCAGGGGCAGATACGCAGTATTTT
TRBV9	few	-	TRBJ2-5	CASSAVEETQYF	TGTGCCAGCAGCGCCGTTGAGGAGACCCAGTACTTC
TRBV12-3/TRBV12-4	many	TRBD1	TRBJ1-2	CASSWDREGGYTF	TGTGCCAGCAGTTGGGACAGGGAAGGAGGCTACACCTTC
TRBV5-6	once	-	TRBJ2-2	CASSFQGLTSTGELFF	TGTGCCAGCAGCTTTCAAGGCTTAACGAGCACCGGGGAGCTGTTTTTT
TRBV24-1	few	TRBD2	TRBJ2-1	CATSDLRFGTSGNEQFF	TGTGCCACCAGTGATTTGCGGTTCGGGACTAGCGGTAATGAGCAGTTCTTC
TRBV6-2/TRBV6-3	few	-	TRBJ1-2	CASSYGGIGRTNYGYTF	TGTGCCAGCAGTTACGGGGGAATTGGCCGGACTAACTATGGCTACACCTTC
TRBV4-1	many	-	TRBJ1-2	CASSQEVGDLFAGYTF	TGCGCCAGCAGCCAAGAGGTAGGGGACCTGTTCGCTGGCTACACCTTC
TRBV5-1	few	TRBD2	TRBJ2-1	CASMGGETSWSYNEQFF	TGCGCCAGCATGGGGGGGGAAACTAGTTGGTCCTACAATGAGCAGTTCTTC
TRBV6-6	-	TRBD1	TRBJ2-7	CASSYSKGARNEQYF	TGTGCCAGCAGTTACTCGAAGGGGGCGCGGAACGAGCAGTACTTC
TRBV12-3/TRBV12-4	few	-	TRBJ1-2	CASSSLGRELNYGYTF	TGTGCCAGCAGCTCGTTAGGCAGGGAACTTAACTATGGCTACACCTTC
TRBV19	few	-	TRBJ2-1	CASSITGTKNNEQFF	TGTGCCAGTAGTATTACCGGGACCAAGAACAATGAGCAGTTCTTC
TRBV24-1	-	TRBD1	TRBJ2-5	CATSDSPGQGSKTETQYF	TGTGCCACCAGTGACAGCCCGGGACAGGGTTCTAAGACGGAGACCCAGTACTTC
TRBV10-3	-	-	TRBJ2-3	CATSPGTSTDTQYF	TGTGCCACCAGTCCCGGGACAAGTACAGATACGCAGTATTTT
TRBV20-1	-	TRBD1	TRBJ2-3	CSAPVRDRATQWVTDTQYF	TGCAGTGCTCCCGTTCGGGACAGGGCGACTCAATGGGTTACAGATACGCAGTATTTT
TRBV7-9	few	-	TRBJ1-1	CASSFFRGGNTEAFF	TGTGCCAGCAGCTTCTTTAGGGGGGGTAACACTGAAGCTTTCTTT
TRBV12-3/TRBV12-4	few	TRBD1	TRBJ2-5	CASSPLTGSETQYF	TGTGCCAGCAGTCCATTGACAGGGAGTGAGACCCAGTACTTC
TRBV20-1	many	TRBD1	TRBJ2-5	CSARPRQGVEETQYF	TGCAGTGCTAGACCGAGACAGGGGGTAGAGGAGACCCAGTACTTC
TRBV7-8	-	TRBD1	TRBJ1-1	CASSSYRTGMDTEAFF	TGTGCCAGCAGCTCTTACAGGACAGGGATGGACACTGAAGCTTTCTTT
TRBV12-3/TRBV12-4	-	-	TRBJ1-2	CASSLKGDVVNYGYTF	TGTGCCAGCAGTCTCAAGGGGGACGTGGTTAACTATGGCTACACCTTC
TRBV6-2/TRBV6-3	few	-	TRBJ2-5	CASSYPLKRVEETQYF	TGTGCCAGCAGTTACCCCCTTAAGAGGGTGGAAGAGACCCAGTACTTC
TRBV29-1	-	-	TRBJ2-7	CSVCWRDRSYEQYF	TGCAGCGTTTGTTGGAGAGACAGGTCCTACGAGCAGTACTTC
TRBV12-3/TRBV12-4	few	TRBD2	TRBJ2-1	CASSSSGRSQNEQFF	TGTGCCAGCAGTTCTAGCGGGAGATCTCAAAATGAGCAGTTCTTC
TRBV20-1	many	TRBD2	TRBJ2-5	CSATFSGGDGETQYF	TGCAGTGCTACCTTTAGCGGGGGGGATGGTGAGACCCAGTACTTC
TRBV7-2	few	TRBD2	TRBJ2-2	CASSLVPSGMGGELFF	TGTGCCAGCAGCTTAGTTCCTAGCGGGATGGGCGGGGAGCTGTTTTTT
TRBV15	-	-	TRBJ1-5	CATRGGNQPQHF	TGTGCCACCAGGGGTGGCAATCAGCCCCAGCATTTT
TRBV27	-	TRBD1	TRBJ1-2	CASMRQGPNYGYTF	TGTGCCAGCATGCGACAGGGACCTAACTATGGCTACACCTTC
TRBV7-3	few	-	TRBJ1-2	CASHLGTPSFNGYTF	TGTGCCAGCCACCTGGGGACCCCCTCCTTTAATGGCTACACCTTC
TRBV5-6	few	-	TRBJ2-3	CASSLRGSRQYF	TGTGCCAGCAGCTTGAGGGGAAGTAGGCAGTATTTT
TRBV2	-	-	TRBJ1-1	CASSVGPGNTEAFF	TGTGCCAGCAGTGTGGGACCGGGGAACACTGAAGCTTTCTTT
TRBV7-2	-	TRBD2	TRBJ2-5	CASSSRASGGPSETQYF	TGTGCCAGCAGCTCTAGGGCTAGCGGGGGGCCCTCGGAGACCCAGTACTTC
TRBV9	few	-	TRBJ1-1	CASSVGVQGRGGTEAFF	TGTGCCAGCAGCGTAGGGGTACAGGGAAGAGGAGGCACTGAAGCTTTCTTT
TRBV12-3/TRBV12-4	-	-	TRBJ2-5	CASSLHTSQETQYF	TGTGCCAGCAGTTTACACACCTCTCAAGAGACCCAGTACTTC
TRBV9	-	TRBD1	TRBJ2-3	CASSVELDRALSGSGTDTQYF	TGTGCCAGCAGCGTAGAACTGGACAGGGCTTTGTCCGGATCGGGCACAGATACGCAGTATTTT
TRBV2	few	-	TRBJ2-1	CASREKRDKKFF	TGTGCCAGCAGAGAGAAGCGGGACAAGAAGTTCTTC
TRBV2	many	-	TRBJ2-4	CASSEALGVGENIQYF	TGTGCCAGCAGTGAAGCCCTAGGGGTGGGGGAAAACATTCAGTACTTC
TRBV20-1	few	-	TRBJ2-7	CSARGRIRVDEQYF	TGCAGTGCTAGAGGTCGTATCAGGGTAGACGAGCAGTACTTC
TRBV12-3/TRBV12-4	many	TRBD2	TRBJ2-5	CASSTRPSAGGITQYF	TGTGCCAGCAGTACCCGCCCTTCAGCGGGGGGGATTACCCAGTACTTC
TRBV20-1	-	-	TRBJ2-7	CSARDRSGSSYEQYF	TGCAGTGCTAGAGATCGGTCAGGGAGCTCCTACGAGCAGTACTTC
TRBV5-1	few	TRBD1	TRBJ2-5	CASSWDRGHQETQYF	TGCGCCAGCAGCTGGGACAGGGGGCACCAAGAGACCCAGTACTTC
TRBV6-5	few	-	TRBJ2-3	CASSYRRNTDTQYF	TGTGCCAGCAGTTACCGGAGGAACACAGATACGCAGTATTTT
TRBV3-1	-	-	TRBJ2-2	CASQRDGELFF	TGTGCCAGCCAAAGGGACGGGGAGCTGTTTTTT
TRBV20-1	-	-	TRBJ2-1	CSAGRDPALYEQFF	TGCAGTGCCGGGCGTGATCCGGCCTTGTATGAGCAGTTCTTC